These 28 T cell receptor beta chains share one sample of origin, sequenced in a study of identical twins. Each CDR3 protein is one row after TCRdb ran MiXCR on the 5' RACE reads. The data show 1.5 million to 2 million distinct CDR3 sequences, with around 29% seen just once and over 0.25% held by the top ten. Sequencing was done on a sample of cord blood. These receptors all stem from a newborn girl in good health.

This clonotype has just a few counts. The V call is TRBV7-2, the J call TRBJ1-5; 7 nucleotides align to TRBD1. Germline values: CDR1 SGHTA, CDR2 FQGNSA. With 5 bases clipped from V and 0 bases from J, the junction kept 13 bases outside the gene matches. The CDR3 is 18 residues long. In DNA form, the CDR3 reads TGTGCCAGCAGCCTCGACAGGGACATTTGGGATAGCAATCAGCCCCAGCATTTT. Translation gives CASSLDRDIWDSNQPQHF.

Concerning this clonotype: A much larger clone is a single base away; this may be a read error. The chain couples TRBV21-1 to TRBJ2-5; the DNA was not used to check the table's D call, TRBD1. TRBV21-1 is a pseudogene segment. There are 18 residues in the CDR3. CDR3 amino acids: CASSITRYRGRPYNEQYF. The CDR3 bases are TGTGCCAGCAGCATCACTCGATACAGGGGGCGCCCCTACAATGAGCAGTACTTC.

The chain uses TRBV12-3 or TRBV12-4 and TRBJ2-1, with a possible D match to TRBD2 (6 bases). Trimming shortened V by 2 bases and J by 8 bases, and 10 bases separated the two germline ends. This CDR3 comprises 13 residues. The CDR3 coding sequence is TGTGCCAGCAGTTTAAGGACTATTGATGAGCAGTTCTTC. It translates to CASSLRTIDEQFF.

This clonotype has more than one count but fewer than ten. This chain connects TRBV6-5 to TRBJ1-4; D is ambiguous. V lost 0 bases, J lost 4 bases, and 6 bases lay in between. Germline CDR1 reads MNHEY; CDR2 reads SVGAGI. The CDR3 contains 14 residues. In nucleotides, the CDR3 is TGTGCCAGCAGTTACTCAGGTGGTAATGAAAAACTGTTTTTT. Its protein product is CASSYSGGNEKLFF.

The chain has TRBV20-1 and TRBJ1-5, with D possibly matching TRBD1 (5 bases). The V and J ends lost 6 bases and 3 bases respectively, with 12 bases between them. The CDR3 contains 13 residues. Germline CDR1 reads DFQATT; CDR2 reads SNEGSKA (reference sequence). As DNA, the CDR3 is TGCAGTGCCCTTTACAGGCCCAATCAGCCCCAGCATTTT. Residues: CSALYRPNQPQHF.

About this clonotype: A read error may account for a junction end that differs from germline. The chain is built from TRBV12-3 or TRBV12-4 and TRBJ2-3; D may be TRBD1 or TRBD2 (6 bases each). This CDR3 region has 17 residues. The CDR3 coding sequence is TGTGCCGGCAGTTTAGTGGACAGCATCGGGGGAGCGGATACGCAGTATTTT. It is translated as CAGSLVDSIGGADTQYF.

This chain uses TRBV24-1 with TRBJ1-2; 7 bases are shared with TRBD1. The CDR3 consists of 14 residues. Germline CDR1 and CDR2: KGHDR and SFDVKD. J gave up 5 bases and V 3 bases, and 5 bases lay outside the gene matches. CDR3 amino acids: CATSDVNRGYGYTF. The CDR3, as DNA: TGTGCCACCAGTGATGTGAACAGGGGTTATGGCTACACCTTC.

The chain couples TRBV9 to TRBJ2-1; TRBD2 matches 7 bases. The CDR3 consists of 16 residues. Trimming at V came to 4 bases and at J to 0 bases, leaving 7 bases not matched to a gene. CDR1 and CDR2 (germline): SGDLS, YYNGEE. Written as DNA, the CDR3 is TGTGCCAGCAGCCCGCATCTAGCGGCCTCCTACAATGAGCAGTTCTTC. The encoded protein is CASSPHLAASYNEQFF.

This clonotype was counted between two and nine times. The V call is TRBV6-1, the J call TRBJ2-1; 8 nucleotides match TRBD2. The CDR3 spans 17 residues. J gave up 4 bases and V 5 bases, and 13 bases lay outside the gene matches. Germline CDR1 and CDR2: MNHNS and SASEGT. CDR3 region: CASSLRPLREEYNEQFF. For the CDR3, the DNA is TGTGCCAGCAGTCTTCGGCCTCTGCGGGAGGAATACAATGAGCAGTTCTTC.

A few counts support this clonotype. The chain recombines TRBV20-1 with TRBJ2-1; 13 bases line up with TRBD2. V was clipped by 5 bases and J by 7 bases; unmatched bases: 11. This CDR3 is 16 amino acids long. In germline, CDR1 is DFQATT, CDR2 SNEGSKA (reference sequence). The DNA for the CDR3 is TGCAGTGCTCCTTCGTGGACTAGCGGGAGTTCGAATGAGCAGTTCTTC. This encodes CSAPSWTSGSSNEQFF.

This clonotype was detected only once. The gene calls are TRBV6-1 and TRBJ1-2; D call uncertain. The CDR3 consists of 13 residues. From germline, CDR1 is MNHNS and CDR2 SASEGT. V was pared by 2 bases and J by 8 bases, with 12 bases between. CDR3 sequence reads: CASSEWAQWGYTF. Here the CDR3 DNA reads TGTGCCAGCAGTGAATGGGCCCAGTGGGGCTACACCTTC.

The V and J genes are TRBV5-1 and TRBJ2-1, with 9 positions matching TRBD2. The germline V gene encodes CDR1 SGHRS and CDR2 YFSETQ. J gave up 5 bases and V 1 base, and 7 bases lay outside the gene matches. There are 16 residues in the CDR3. The CDR3 protein is CASSLPLTSGHNEQFF. The CDR3 DNA reads TGCGCCAGCAGCTTGCCACTGACTAGCGGCCACAATGAGCAGTTCTTC.

The chain has TRBV11-2 and TRBJ2-4; 9 bases match TRBD1. The J call may be mistaken, given a closer DNA end match to TRBJ2-7. Looked up from germline, CDR1 is SGHAT and CDR2 is FQNNGV. The CDR3 spans 15 residues. CDR3 sequence (DNA): TGTGCCAGCAGCCGACCGGGACAGGGACAATACGAGCAGTACTTC. The encoded protein is CASSRPGQGQYEQYF.

The rearrangement uses TRBV18 and TRBJ1-6; TRBD1 agrees at 8 bases. V dropped 5 bases and J dropped 7; count of bases not matched to a gene: 7. Looked up from germline, CDR1 is KGHSH and CDR2 is LQKENI. The CDR3 totals 15 residues. Written as DNA, the CDR3 is TGTGCCAGCTCAACTGACAGGGGCCCGAATTCACCCCTCCACTTT. Its protein product is CASSTDRGPNSPLHF.

This clonotype turned up a few times. V is TRBV10-3 and J is TRBJ2-7, with TRBD2 matching 15 bases. Per germline, CDR1 ENHRY and CDR2 SYGVKD. This CDR3 has 15 amino acids. The trim removed 4 bases at V and 4 bases at J, leaving 2 bases unmatched. CDR3 amino acids: CAISGTSGGVYEQYF. The CDR3 nucleotides are TGTGCCATCAGTGGGACTAGCGGGGGGGTTTACGAGCAGTACTTC.

The chain employs TRBV28 and TRBJ2-2; D unresolved. The CDR3 length is 13 residues. CDR1 and CDR2 from the germline V gene are MDHEN and SYDVKM. With 1 base removed from V and 2 bases from J, the gap between germline ends came to 2 bases. The CDR3 nucleotides read TGTGCCAGCAGTTTATACAACACCGGGGAGCTGTTTTTT. It codes for CASSLYNTGELFF. Full variable domain (remainder filled in from reference TRBV28 and TRBJ2-2): DVKVTQSSRYLVKRTGEKVFLECVQDMDHENMFWYRQDPGLGLRLIYFSYDVKMKEKGDIPEGYSVSREKKERFSLILESASTNQTSMYLCASSLYNTGELFFGEGSRLTVL.

V and J are TRBV20-1 and TRBJ2-3; TRBD2 matches 11 bases. Germline-derived CDR1 and CDR2 are DFQATT and SNEGSKA (reference sequence). The CDR3 is 18 amino acids. Trimming removed 3 bases from V and 3 bases from J; junction bases left unmatched: 14. CDR3 sequence (DNA): TGCAGTGCTAGTCCGTTAGCGGGAGGGCCGAGTCTTACAGATACGCAGTATTTT. Translated, it gives CSASPLAGGPSLTDTQYF.

This clonotype was counted only a few times. The chain has TRBV5-1 and TRBJ2-7; TRBD2 matches at 11 bases. The CDR3 totals 17 residues. Trimming cost V 1 base and J 1 base; bases outside gene matches: 7. Germline assignment: CDR1 SGHRS and CDR2 YFSETQ. DNA of the CDR3: TGCGCCAGCAGCTTGCCCCAGGGACTAGCGGATTCCTACGAGCAGTACTTC. Protein sequence: CASSLPQGLADSYEQYF.

There are a few counts of this clonotype. The chain's CDR3 is CASSEEGTYEQYF. CDR3 nucleotides: TGTGCCAGCAGCGAGGAGGGGACCTACGAGCAGTACTTC. V usage is TRBV5-6 and J usage is TRBJ2-7, with D perhaps matching TRBD2 (6 bases). The V and J ends lost 4 bases and 2 bases respectively, with 10 bases between them. This CDR3 has 13 residues. Germline V gives CDR1 SGHDT, CDR2 YYEEEE.

The CDR3 loop is CASSQPGPRRDGYTF. The CDR3 region has the DNA TGTGCCAGCAGTCAGCCTGGGCCTCGGCGGGATGGCTACACCTTC. The gene calls are TRBV25-1 and TRBJ1-2, with D unclear. The CDR3 has 15 residues. From germline, CDR1 is MGHDK and CDR2 SYGVNS. V was trimmed by 5 bases and J by 6 bases, leaving 19 bases between them.

The chain carries TRBV28 and TRBJ1-6, with TRBD1 matching 9 bases. CDR1 MDHEN and CDR2 SYDVKM come from the germline V gene. The J segment lost 3 bases and the V segment lost 5 bases, leaving 2 bases of the junction unmatched. The CDR3 has 15 amino acids. As DNA, the CDR3 is TGTGCCAGCAGTCAGACAGGGGGCTATAATTCACCCCTCCACTTT. As protein: CASSQTGGYNSPLHF.

This clonotype showed up just a few times. This chain joins TRBV11-2 and TRBJ2-3; D is perhaps TRBD1 (5 bases). The CDR3 covers 14 residues. Per the germline V gene, CDR1 is SGHAT and CDR2 is FQNNGV. The V gene lost 5 bases and the J gene lost 4 bases, with 13 bases spanning the gap. In DNA, the CDR3 is TGTGCCAGCAGCGCGACAGTTTCGTCAGATACGCAGTATTTT. Translated, it gives CASSATVSSDTQYF.

Only a few counts were recorded for this clonotype. V gene TRBV2 combines with J gene TRBJ2-7, with 8 bases identical to TRBD1. The germline V gene has CDR1 SNHLY and CDR2 FYNNEI. Trimming removed 1 base from V and 0 bases from J; junction bases left unmatched: 2. CDR3 length: 15 amino acids. CDR3 in amino acids: CASSEGQGPSYEQYF. CDR3 in DNA: TGTGCCAGCAGTGAAGGACAGGGGCCCTCCTACGAGCAGTACTTC.

This clonotype was seen a few times. J is TRBJ2-3 and V is TRBV12-3 or TRBV12-4, with D perhaps TRBD2 (6 bases). Trimming removed 5 bases at V and 6 bases at J, with 12 bases between. The CDR3 covers 13 residues. Here the CDR3 DNA reads TGTGCCAGCAGTGGCCCAGCGGGCGATACGCAGTATTTT. Translated: CASSGPAGDTQYF.

This clonotype was picked up a small number of times. The gene calls are TRBV7-9 and TRBJ1-3, with 9 bases identical to TRBD1. Germline V gives CDR1 SEHNR, CDR2 FQNEAQ (reference sequence). This CDR3 spans 18 amino acids. The V segment lost 4 bases and the J segment 1 base; nucleotides outside the gene matches: 11. DNA of the CDR3: TGTGCCAGCAGCTCTCCGGGACAGGGCTCATTTTCTGGAAACACCATATATTTT. Amino acid sequence: CASSSPGQGSFSGNTIYF.

The chain couples TRBV5-1 to TRBJ2-7; tentative D call: TRBD2 (5 bases). This CDR3 has 13 amino acids. Germline-derived CDR1 and CDR2 are SGHRS and YFSETQ. The V gene lost 2 bases and the J gene lost 7 bases, with 13 bases spanning the gap. The CDR3 sequence is CASSLGQSGEQYF. In DNA, the CDR3 is TGCGCCAGCAGCTTAGGTCAGTCGGGAGAGCAGTACTTC.

This clonotype was counted between two and nine times. V gene TRBV18 combines with J gene TRBJ1-1, with D maybe TRBD1 (6 bases). The CDR3 contains 16 residues. Germline CDR1 reads KGHSH; CDR2 reads LQKENI. V lost 0 bases and J 5 bases, leaving 16 bases between the germline ends. CDR3 in amino acids: CASSPPIKGQGTEAFF. In DNA form, the CDR3 reads TGTGCCAGCTCACCACCGATCAAGGGCCAGGGGACTGAAGCTTTCTTT.

This chain connects TRBV5-6 to TRBJ2-1; no definite D call. The J call may be incorrect, as the DNA end agrees better with TRBJ2-7. Germline V gene data show CDR1 as SGHDT and CDR2 as YYEEEE. The CDR3 is 13 residues long. The CDR3 bases are TGTGCCAGCAGCTTGAGCTCCTCCCTCGAGCAGTACTTC. Translation: CASSLSSSLEQYF.